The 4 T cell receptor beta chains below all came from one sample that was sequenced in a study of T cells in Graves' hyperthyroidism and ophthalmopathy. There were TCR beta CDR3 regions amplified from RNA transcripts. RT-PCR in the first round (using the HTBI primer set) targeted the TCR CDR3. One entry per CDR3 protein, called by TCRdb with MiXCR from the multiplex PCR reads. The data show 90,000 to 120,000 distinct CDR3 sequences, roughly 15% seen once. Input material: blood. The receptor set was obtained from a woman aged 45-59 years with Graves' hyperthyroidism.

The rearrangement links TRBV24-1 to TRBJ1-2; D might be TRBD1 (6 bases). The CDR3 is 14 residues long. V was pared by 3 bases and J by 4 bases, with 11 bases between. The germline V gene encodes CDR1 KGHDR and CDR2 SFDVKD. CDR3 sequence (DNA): TGTGCCACCAGTGATGCGGACAGAGCCTATGGCTACACCTTC. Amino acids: CATSDADRAYGYTF.

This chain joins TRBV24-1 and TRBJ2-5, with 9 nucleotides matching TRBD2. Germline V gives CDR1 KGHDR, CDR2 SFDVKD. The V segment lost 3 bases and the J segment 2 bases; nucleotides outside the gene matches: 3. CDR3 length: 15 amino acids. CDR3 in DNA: TGTGCCACCAGTGATGGAGCGGGAGGTCAAGAGACCCAGTACTTC. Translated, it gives CATSDGAGGQETQYF.

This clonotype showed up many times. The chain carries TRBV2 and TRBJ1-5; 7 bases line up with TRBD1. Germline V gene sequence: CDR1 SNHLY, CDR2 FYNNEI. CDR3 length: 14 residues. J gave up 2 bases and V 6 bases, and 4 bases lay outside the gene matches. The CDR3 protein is CASSDTGGNQPQHF. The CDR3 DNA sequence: TGTGCCAGCAGCGATACAGGGGGCAATCAGCCCCAGCATTTT.

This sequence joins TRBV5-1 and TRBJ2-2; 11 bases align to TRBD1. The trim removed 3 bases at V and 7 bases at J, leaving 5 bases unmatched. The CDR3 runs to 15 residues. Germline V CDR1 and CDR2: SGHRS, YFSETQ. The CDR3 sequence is CASSSDRGQGGELFF. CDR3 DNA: TGCGCCAGCAGCTCGGACAGGGGGCAAGGCGGGGAGCTGTTTTTT. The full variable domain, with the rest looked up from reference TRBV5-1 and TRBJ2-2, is KAGVTQTPRYLIKTRGQQVTLSCSPISGHRSVSWYQQTPGQGLQFLFEYFSETQRNKGNFPGRFSGRQFSNSRSEMNVSTLELGDSALYLCASSSDRGQGGELFFGEGSRLTVL.